These T cell receptor beta chains were read from a single sample in a study of cytomegalovirus exposure and HLA in healthy donors. Profiling relied on immunoSEQ multiplex PCR, and the TCRdb table lists in-frame clones only, not all of them. The top ten hold 4% to 5.5% of the sample, which has 100,000 to 150,000 clones, approximately 91% seen once. The sample comprised PBMCs. The receptor source for this set is a man aged 18 to 29 in good health and CMV-seropositive. Each CDR3 is given with its conserved first and last residue. A D gene is named only where the DNA matches it firmly. The size of a clone is reported for some rows only, either as once, few or many, or as a class for expanded clones.

D,J,V,size,DNA,CDR3
NA,TRBJ2-2,TRBV7-9,NA,TGTGCCAGCAGCTTACCGTCGAACACCGGGGAGCTGTTTTTT,CASSLPSNTGELFF
TRBD2,TRBJ2-1,TRBV10-3,NA,TGTGCCATCAGTGAAACTAGCGGGCAATCCTACAATGAGCAGTTCTTC,CAISETSGQSYNEQFF
NA,TRBJ1-3,TRBV6-5,NA,TGTGCCAGCAGTTACACATACCCCGGGACCATATATTTT,CASSYTYPGTIYF
NA,TRBJ1-1,TRBV14,NA,TGTGCCAGCAGCCAAGATCGGTTGGGGAGCACTGAAGCTTTCTTT,CASSQDRLGSTEAFF
NA,TRBJ1-5,TRBV7-2,NA,TGTGCCAGCAGCTTATTGGGGGCCCAGGCCCAGCATTTT,CASSLLGAQAQHF
NA,TRBJ2-7,TRBV2,NA,TGTGCCAGCTGGGAGGCTTCGGGCGAGCAGTACTTC,CASWEASGEQYF
NA,TRBJ1-1,TRBV2,NA,TGTGCCAGCATGAGGAGGTTAGACACTGAAGCTTTCTTT,CASMRRLDTEAFF
TRBD1,TRBJ1-2,TRBV19,NA,TGTGCCAGTAGTATATGGGACAGGGGGCATGGCTACACCTTC,CASSIWDRGHGYTF
TRBD2,TRBJ2-1,TRBV12-5,NA,TGTGCTAGTGGTTTGGTACTTAGCGGGGGCTGGAATGAGCAGTTCTTC,CASGLVLSGGWNEQFF
NA,TRBJ1-6,TRBV28,NA,TGTGCCAGCAGCTTTGTAGGTGAGAGGAGCGAGTCACCCCTCCACTTT,CASSFVGERSESPLHF
NA,TRBJ1-1,TRBV4-1,NA,TGCGCCAGCAGCCAAGAAGGAGGCGGGGGCACTGAAGCTTTCTTT,CASSQEGGGGTEAFF
TRBD1,TRBJ1-2,TRBV28,NA,TGTGCCAGCAGTCTAGGGGGCGCTGGTGGCTACACCTTC,CASSLGGAGGYTF
NA,TRBJ1-1,TRBV18,NA,TGTGCCAGCTCATCCCATGGGGGAGGCATGAACACTGAAGCTTTCTTT,CASSSHGGGMNTEAFF
NA,TRBJ2-5,TRBV28,NA,TGTGCCAGCCACAGGCGGGAGACCCAGTACTTC,CASHRRETQYF
TRBD2,TRBJ2-1,TRBV10-3,NA,TGTGCCACCTCGGGACTAGCTGCAAATGAGCAGTTCTTC,CATSGLAANEQFF
NA,TRBJ2-1,TRBV7-9,NA,TGTGCCAGCAGCTTTACCGAGAACCTTTACAATGAGCAGTTCTTC,CASSFTENLYNEQFF
TRBD1,TRBJ2-1,TRBV4-1,NA,TGCGCCAGCAGCCAAGAAGGACAGGGAAACCACAATGAGCAGTTCTTC,CASSQEGQGNHNEQFF
NA,TRBJ1-5,TRBV28,NA,TGTGCCAGCAGCAACGGGGAGGCGGTTCAGCCCCAGCATTTT,CASSNGEAVQPQHF
NA,TRBJ2-2,TRBV28,NA,TGTGCCAGCAGTTTCACAGGACCCCAGAACACCGGGGAGCTGTTTTTT,CASSFTGPQNTGELFF
TRBD2,TRBJ2-3,TRBV28,few,TGTGCCAGCAGTTCCCTAGCGGGGGGGAAGTATACGCAGTATTTT,CASSSLAGGKYTQYF
TRBD1,TRBJ1-1,TRBV13,NA,TGTGCCAGCAGCGGACAGGGAGGCACTGAAGCTTTCTTT,CASSGQGGTEAFF
NA,TRBJ1-1,TRBV10-3,once,TGTGCCATCAGTGTCGCAGGGACAAACACTGAAGCTTTCTTT,CAISVAGTNTEAFF
NA,TRBJ1-5,TRBV2,NA,TGTGCCAGCAGTCTACAGGGTCGGGGTCAGCCCCAGCATTTT,CASSLQGRGQPQHF
TRBD1,TRBJ1-1,TRBV7-9,few,TGTGCCAGCAGCTCAGGGACAGGGCGAGCTTTCTTT,CASSSGTGRAFF
TRBD1,TRBJ1-3,TRBV7-9,NA,TGTGCCAGCAGCCCCTATCTGTTGGAGGGGGCGACTGGAAACACCATATATTTT,CASSPYLLEGATGNTIYF
NA,TRBJ2-1,TRBV15,NA,TGTGCCACCAGCAGTAGCAGCCCCTACAATGAGCAGTTCTTC,CATSSSSPYNEQFF
TRBD1,TRBJ1-1,TRBV5-1,NA,TGCGCCAGCAGCTTGGCCCCAGGGGGCGTGAGCACTGAAGCTTTCTTT,CASSLAPGGVSTEAFF